These T cell receptor beta chains were read from a single sample in a study of technical replicates of blood from a handful of donors. Profiled with immunoSEQ multiplex PCR; TCRdb holds only in-frame clones, not every one. The sample carries under 100,000 clones, about 86% recorded once. Sequencing was performed on PBMCs. The receptor set was obtained from a human donor in good health. Some clones in this sample may be carry-over from other donors' samples. Each CDR3 is given with its conserved first and last residue. A D gene is named only where the DNA matches it firmly. Some rows mark clone size as missing; the rest say once, few, many or name a class of expanded clone.

>TRBJ1-1|.|TRBD1|TRBV18
TGTGCCAGCTCCCCGGGACAGAAGAACACTGAAGCTTTCTTT
CASSPGQKNTEAFF
>TRBJ1-1|once|.|TRBV6-5
TGTGCCAGCAGTTTAGGCGGAGTGAACACTGAAGCTTTCTTT
CASSLGGVNTEAFF
>TRBJ1-2|.|TRBD1|TRBV30
TGTGCCTGGAGTCTCCAGGGGGCAGTTGGCTACACCTTC
CAWSLQGAVGYTF
>TRBJ2-1|.|TRBD2|TRBV10-3
TGTGCCACCAGCGGGACTAGCGGGAACCCCGAGCAGTTCTTC
CATSGTSGNPEQFF
>TRBJ1-3|.|.|TRBV14
TGTGCCAGCAGCCCCACCCGAAGCGGAAACACCATATATTTT
CASSPTRSGNTIYF
>TRBJ2-2|.|TRBD1|TRBV19
TGTGCCAGTAGACCGACAGGGTCGAACACCGGGGAGCTGTTTTTT
CASRPTGSNTGELFF
>TRBJ1-2|.|.|TRBV6-1
TGTGCCAGCAGTGAAGCGGGGAGTCGTGGCTACACCTTC
CASSEAGSRGYTF
>TRBJ2-7|.|TRBD1|TRBV10-3
TGTGCCATCACCGACCCGGGACAGGGTCTCTACGAGCAGTACTTC
CAITDPGQGLYEQYF
>TRBJ1-2|.|.|TRBV7-9
TGTGCCAGCAGCTCCCAGGGATTGGGTAACTATGGCTACACCTTC
CASSSQGLGNYGYTF
>TRBJ2-5|.|TRBD1|TRBV7-2
TGTGCCAGCAGCTCGCAAACCGGGACAGGGTCGTTAGAGACCCAGTACTTC
CASSSQTGTGSLETQYF
>TRBJ2-3|.|.|TRBV5-1
TGCGCCAGCAAAACCCAAGCTAGCACAGATACGCAGTATTTT
CASKTQASTDTQYF
>TRBJ1-2|.|.|TRBV4-3
TGCGCCAGCAGCCCCCGGACTCTTCCTTCCTCCGGTGGCTACACCTTC
CASSPRTLPSSGGYTF
>TRBJ2-3|.|.|TRBV27
TGTGCCAGCAGTTGGGCTACTGAGGATACGCAGTATTTT
CASSWATEDTQYF
>TRBJ1-6|.|.|TRBV2
TGTGCCAGCACGGGGGGTCAGGGGAGCTCCTATAATTCACCCCTCCACTTT
CASTGGQGSSYNSPLHF
>TRBJ2-1|.|TRBD2|TRBV18
TGTGCCAGCTCACGGACTAGCGGGGGGGCATACAATGAGCAGTTCTTC
CASSRTSGGAYNEQFF
>TRBJ2-3|.|TRBD2|TRBV7-6
TGTGCCAGCAGCCAGGGACTAGCGGGAGGGATCACAGATACGCAGTATTTT
CASSQGLAGGITDTQYF
>TRBJ1-1|.|.|TRBV4-1
TGCGCCAGCAGCCAAGCCAATTTGAACACTGAAGCTTTCTTT
CASSQANLNTEAFF
>TRBJ1-3|.|.|TRBV10-3
TGTGCCATCAGTGAGTCAGGGGTCATAGGTGGAAACACCATATATTTT
CAISESGVIGGNTIYF
>TRBJ2-3|.|TRBD2|TRBV7-2
TGTGCCAGCAGCTTAGGCGGGGGTGACTCAGATACGCAGTATTTT
CASSLGGGDSDTQYF
>TRBJ2-6|.|.|TRBV18
TGTGCCAGCTCACCCCAGGACGGAGGCGGCAACGTCCTGACTTTC
CASSPQDGGGNVLTF
>TRBJ1-2|.|.|TRBV9
TGTGCCAGCAGCGCGTCCGGGGCTAACTATGGCTACACCTTC
CASSASGANYGYTF
>TRBJ1-5|.|TRBD1|TRBV19
TGTGCCAGTAGGGGGACAGGGGCCGGTAATAGCAATCAGCCCCAGCATTTT
CASRGTGAGNSNQPQHF
>TRBJ1-4|.|.|TRBV6-1
TGTGCCAGCAGTGAAATGGTCAGGGGTAATGAAAAACTGTTTTTT
CASSEMVRGNEKLFF
>TRBJ2-7|once|.|TRBV5-4
TGTGCCAGCAGCGCCGGGACTCTGGACTACGAGCAGTACTTC
CASSAGTLDYEQYF
>TRBJ2-1|.|.|TRBV11-2
TGTGCCAGCAGCCCCAACCAGGCGCCCCGGGAGCAGTTCTTC
CASSPNQAPREQFF
>TRBJ2-7|.|TRBD1|TRBV18
TGTGCCAGCTCACCCCTGGACAGGGCGACGGTCTCCTACGAGCAGTACTTC
CASSPLDRATVSYEQYF
>TRBJ2-3|.|.|TRBV13
TGTGCCAGCAGCTCCCCCGGCGGTAGCGGTAGCACAGATACGCAGTATTTT
CASSSPGGSGSTDTQYF
>TRBJ1-2|.|TRBD1|TRBV15
TGTGCCACCAGCAGAGTTGGAGGACAGGGGGGCTATGGCTACACCTTC
CATSRVGGQGGYGYTF
>TRBJ2-3|.|.|TRBV4-2
TGTGCCAGCAGCCAAGTCTCGACTAGCACAGATACGCAGTATTTT
CASSQVSTSTDTQYF
>TRBJ2-7|.|.|TRBV7-3
TGTGCCAGCAGCTTATCTAGATCCTACGAGCAGTACTTC
CASSLSRSYEQYF
>TRBJ1-5|.|.|TRBV7-2
TGTGCCAGCAGCTCACAGACAGGACTCCAGCCCCAGCATTTT
CASSSQTGLQPQHF